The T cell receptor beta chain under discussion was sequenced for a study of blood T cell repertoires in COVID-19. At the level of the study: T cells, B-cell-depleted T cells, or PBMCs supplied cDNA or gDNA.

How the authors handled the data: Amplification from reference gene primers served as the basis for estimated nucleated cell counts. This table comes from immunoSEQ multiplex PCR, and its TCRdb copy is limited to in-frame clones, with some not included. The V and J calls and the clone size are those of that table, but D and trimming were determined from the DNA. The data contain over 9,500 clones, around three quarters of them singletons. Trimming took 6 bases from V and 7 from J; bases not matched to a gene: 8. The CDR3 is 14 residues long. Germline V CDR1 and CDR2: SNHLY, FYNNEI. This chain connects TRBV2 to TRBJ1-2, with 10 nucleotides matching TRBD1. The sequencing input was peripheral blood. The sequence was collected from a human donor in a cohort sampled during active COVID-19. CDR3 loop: CASRDGTGVGGYTF. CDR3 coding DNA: TGTGCCAGCAGGGACGGGACAGGGGTCGGTGGCTACACCTTC.